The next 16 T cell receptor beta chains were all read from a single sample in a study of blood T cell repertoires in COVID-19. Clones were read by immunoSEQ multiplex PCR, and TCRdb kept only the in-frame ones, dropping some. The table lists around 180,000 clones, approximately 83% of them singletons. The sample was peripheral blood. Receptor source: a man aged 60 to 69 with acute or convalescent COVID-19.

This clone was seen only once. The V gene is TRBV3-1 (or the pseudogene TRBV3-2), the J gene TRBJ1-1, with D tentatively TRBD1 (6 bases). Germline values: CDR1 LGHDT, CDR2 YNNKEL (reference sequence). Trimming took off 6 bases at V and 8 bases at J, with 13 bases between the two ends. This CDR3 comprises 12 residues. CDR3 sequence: CASRGYREEAFF. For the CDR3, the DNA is TGTGCCAGCAGGGGATACAGGGAGGAAGCTTTCTTT.

CDR3 loop: CASSLRGLEKLFF. In DNA, the CDR3 is TGTGCCAGCAGTTTAAGGGGGCTGGAAAAACTGTTTTTT. The chain carries TRBV5-6 and TRBJ1-4; 7 bases line up with TRBD1. The CDR3 totals 13 residues. Germline CDR1 SGHDT, CDR2 YYEEEE. The junction had 6 bases not matched to a gene; V was cut back by 5 bases and J by 8 bases.

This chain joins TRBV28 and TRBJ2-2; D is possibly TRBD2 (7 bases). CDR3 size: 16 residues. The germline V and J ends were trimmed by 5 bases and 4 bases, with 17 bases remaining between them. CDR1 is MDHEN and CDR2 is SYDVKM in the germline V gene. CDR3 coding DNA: TGTGCCAGCAGTCCCTGGGGGGGGGCGCGCACCGGGGAGCTGTTTTTT. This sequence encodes CASSPWGGARTGELFF.

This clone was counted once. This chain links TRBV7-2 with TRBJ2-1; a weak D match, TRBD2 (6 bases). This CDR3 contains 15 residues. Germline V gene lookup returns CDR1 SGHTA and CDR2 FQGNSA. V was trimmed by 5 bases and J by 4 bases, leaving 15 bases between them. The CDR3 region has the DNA TGTGCCAGCAGCCCTAGGTCGGGGAGGTACAATGAGCAGTTCTTC. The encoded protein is CASSPRSGRYNEQFF.

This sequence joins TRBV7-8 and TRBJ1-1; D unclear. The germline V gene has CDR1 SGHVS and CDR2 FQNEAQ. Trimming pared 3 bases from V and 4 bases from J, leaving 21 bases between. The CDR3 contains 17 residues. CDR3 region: CASSFTEMLSGATEAFF. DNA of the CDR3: TGTGCCAGCAGCTTCACCGAAATGCTGTCCGGTGCCACTGAAGCTTTCTTT.

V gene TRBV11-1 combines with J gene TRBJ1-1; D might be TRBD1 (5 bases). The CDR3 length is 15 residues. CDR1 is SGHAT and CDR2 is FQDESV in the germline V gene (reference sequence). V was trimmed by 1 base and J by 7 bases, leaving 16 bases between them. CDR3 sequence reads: CASSLVGAGFGEAFF. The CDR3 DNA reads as TGTGCCAGCAGCTTAGTTGGGGCAGGCTTCGGTGAAGCTTTCTTT.

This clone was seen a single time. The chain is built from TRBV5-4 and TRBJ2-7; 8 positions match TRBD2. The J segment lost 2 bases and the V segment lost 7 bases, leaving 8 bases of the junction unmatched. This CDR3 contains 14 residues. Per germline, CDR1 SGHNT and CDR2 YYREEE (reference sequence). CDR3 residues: CASSSAGGTYEQYF. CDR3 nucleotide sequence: TGTGCCAGCTCCTCCGCGGGAGGAACCTACGAGCAGTACTTC.

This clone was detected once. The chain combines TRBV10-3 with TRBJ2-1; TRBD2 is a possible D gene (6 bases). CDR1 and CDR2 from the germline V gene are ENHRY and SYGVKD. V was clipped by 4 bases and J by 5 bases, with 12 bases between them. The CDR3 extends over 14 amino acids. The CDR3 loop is CAISAGLRDNEQFF. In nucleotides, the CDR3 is TGTGCCATCAGTGCGGGACTGAGAGACAATGAGCAGTTCTTC.

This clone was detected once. The CDR3 protein is CASSFGTRNTDTQYF. In nucleotides, the CDR3 is TGTGCCAGCAGTTTCGGGACACGGAACACAGATACGCAGTATTTT. The chain recombines TRBV6-5 with TRBJ2-3, with a weak D call TRBD1 (6 bases). The V end lost 4 bases, the J end lost 2 bases, and 13 bases lay between the germline ends. Germline V gene lookup returns CDR1 MNHEY and CDR2 SVGAGI. The CDR3 runs to 15 residues.

CDR3 sequence: CASSPGWGGITSGELFF. DNA for the CDR3: TGTGCCAGCAGCCCCGGATGGGGGGGAATAACCTCCGGGGAGCTGTTTTTT. This rearrangement joins TRBV5-6 to TRBJ2-2, with 7 bases aligning to TRBD2. The CDR3 spans 17 residues. Losses at the gene ends were 4 bases for V and 6 bases for J; bases not matched to a gene: 15. The germline CDR1 and CDR2 sequences are SGHDT and YYEEEE. The variable domain in full, completed from reference TRBV5-6 and TRBJ2-2, reads DAGVTQSPTHLIKTRGQQVTLRCSPKSGHDTVSWYQQALGQGPQFIFQYYEEEERQRGNFPDRFSGHQFPNYSSELNVNALLLGDSALYLCASSPGWGGITSGELFFGEGSRLTVL.

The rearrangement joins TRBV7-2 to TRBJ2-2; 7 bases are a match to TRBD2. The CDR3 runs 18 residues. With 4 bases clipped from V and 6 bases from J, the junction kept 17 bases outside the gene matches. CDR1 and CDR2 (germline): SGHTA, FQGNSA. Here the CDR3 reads CASSSLRSGKGKAGELFF. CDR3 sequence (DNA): TGTGCCAGCAGCTCCCTCCGGAGCGGGAAGGGGAAGGCCGGGGAGCTGTTTTTT.

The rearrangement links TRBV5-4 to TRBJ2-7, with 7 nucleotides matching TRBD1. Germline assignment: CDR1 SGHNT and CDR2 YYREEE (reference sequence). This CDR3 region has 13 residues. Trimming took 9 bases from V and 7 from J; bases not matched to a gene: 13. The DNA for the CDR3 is TGTGCCACCAAAGTGGGGACAGCCAGTGAGCAGTACTTC. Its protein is CATKVGTASEQYF. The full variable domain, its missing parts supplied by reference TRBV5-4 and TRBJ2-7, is ETGVTQSPTHLIKTRGQQVTLRCSSQSGHNTVSWYQQALGQGPQFIFQYYREEENGRGNFPPRFSGLQFPNYSSELNVNALELDDSALYLCATKVGTASEQYFGPGTRLTVT.

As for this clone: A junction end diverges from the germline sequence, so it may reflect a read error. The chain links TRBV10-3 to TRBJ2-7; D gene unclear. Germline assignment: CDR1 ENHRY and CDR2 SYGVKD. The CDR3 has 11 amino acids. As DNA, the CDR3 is TGTGCCATCAATTCTGAGTACGGGCAGTACTTC. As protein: CAINSEYGQYF.

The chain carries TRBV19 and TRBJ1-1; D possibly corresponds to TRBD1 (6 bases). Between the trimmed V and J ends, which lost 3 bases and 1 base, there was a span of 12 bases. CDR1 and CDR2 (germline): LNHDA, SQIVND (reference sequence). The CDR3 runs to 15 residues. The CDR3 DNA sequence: TGTGCCAGTAGTATTGAGGACAGAGGGAACACTGAAGCTTTCTTT. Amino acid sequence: CASSIEDRGNTEAFF. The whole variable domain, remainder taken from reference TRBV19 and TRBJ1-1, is DGGITQSPKYLFRKEGQNVTLSCEQNLNHDAMYWYRQDPGQGLRLIYYSQIVNDFQKGDIAEGYSVSREKKESFPLTVTSAQKNPTAFYLCASSIEDRGNTEAFFGQGTRLTVV.

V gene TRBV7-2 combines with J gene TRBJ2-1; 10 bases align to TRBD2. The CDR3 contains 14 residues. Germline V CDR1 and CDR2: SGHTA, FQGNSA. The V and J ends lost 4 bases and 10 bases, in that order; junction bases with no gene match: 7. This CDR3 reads CASSSHGTSDEQFF. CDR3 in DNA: TGTGCCAGCAGCTCCCATGGGACTAGCGACGAGCAGTTCTTC. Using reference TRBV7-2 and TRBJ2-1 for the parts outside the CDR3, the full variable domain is GAGVSQSPSNKVTEKGKDVELRCDPISGHTALYWYRQSLGQGLEFLIYFQGNSAPDKSGLPSDRFSAERTGGSVSTLTIQRTQQEDSAVYLCASSSHGTSDEQFFGPGTRLTVL.

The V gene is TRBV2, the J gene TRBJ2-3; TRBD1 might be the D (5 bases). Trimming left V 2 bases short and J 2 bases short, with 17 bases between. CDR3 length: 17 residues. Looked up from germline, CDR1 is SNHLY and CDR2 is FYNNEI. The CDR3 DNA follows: TGTGCCAGCAGTGAACGTATAGGGGTCCAAGACACAGATACGCAGTATTTT. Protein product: CASSERIGVQDTDTQYF.